This TCR beta chain was captured by sequencing in a study of T cells after yellow fever vaccination. Whole-study findings and limits: CD4 and CD8 compartments shared a small share of clonotypes, likely from convergent recombination.

This CDR3 is 15 amino acids long. The trim removed 6 bases at V and 3 bases at J, leaving 9 bases unmatched. Via MiXCR, TCRdb re-called the 5' RACE reads, giving one row per CDR3 protein. The data hold 120,000 to 150,000 distinct CDR3 sequences, with 7.7% observed a single time. This clonotype was seen ten or more times. Antigen: not known. The sample was CD4+ T cells sorted from PBMCs, taken 5 days after the yellow fever booster vaccination. This TCR derives from a man younger than 45 who received the YFV17D yellow fever vaccine. V gene TRBV12-3 or TRBV12-4 combines with J gene TRBJ2-7, with TRBD1 identical over 9 bases. The chain's CDR3 is CASSRRQGVDYEQYF. CDR3 sequence (DNA): TGTGCCAGCAGCCGGAGACAGGGGGTGGACTACGAGCAGTACTTC.